The T cell receptor beta chain described here comes from a study of OX40 agonist ivuxolimab in advanced cancers. Across the study: Six ivuxolimab dose levels, 0.01 to 10 mg/kg, were given intravenously every 2 weeks. One hepatocellular carcinoma and a couple of cutaneous melanoma patients partially responded.

Method: immunoSEQ multiplex PCR; TCRdb's copy keeps in-frame clones and lacks some. The sample yields 55,000 to 75,000 clones, 65% to 85% seen once. This CDR3 is 15 amino acids long. V lost 0 bases to trimming and J lost 0 bases, with 8 bases between them. From germline, CDR1 is SGHTA and CDR2 FQGTGA. The specimen comprised CD4+ or CD8+ T cells sorted from blood, sampled in a trial of the OX40 agonist ivuxolimab. The chain carries TRBV7-3 and TRBJ2-5; no definite D call. The clonotype originates from an adult with an advanced solid tumor such as melanoma, head and neck, liver or kidney cancer. The DNA of the CDR3 is TGTGCCAGCAGCTTAACGGCGGAATACCAAGAGACCCAGTACTTC. Encoded protein: CASSLTAEYQETQYF.